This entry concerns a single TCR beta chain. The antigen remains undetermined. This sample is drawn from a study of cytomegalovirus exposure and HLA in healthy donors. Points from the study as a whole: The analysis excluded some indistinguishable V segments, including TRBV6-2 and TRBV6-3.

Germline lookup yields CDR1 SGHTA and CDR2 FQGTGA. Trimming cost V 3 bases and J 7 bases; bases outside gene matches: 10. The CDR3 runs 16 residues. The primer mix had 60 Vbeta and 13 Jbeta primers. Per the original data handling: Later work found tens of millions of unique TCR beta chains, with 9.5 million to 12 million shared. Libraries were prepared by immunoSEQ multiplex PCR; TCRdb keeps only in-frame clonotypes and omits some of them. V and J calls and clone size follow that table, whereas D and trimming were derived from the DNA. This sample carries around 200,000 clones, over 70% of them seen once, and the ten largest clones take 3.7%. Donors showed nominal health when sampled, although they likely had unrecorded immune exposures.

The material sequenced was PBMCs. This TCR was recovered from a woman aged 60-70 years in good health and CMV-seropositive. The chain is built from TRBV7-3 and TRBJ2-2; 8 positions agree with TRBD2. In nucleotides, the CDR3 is TGTGCCAGCAGCTTGTTTCCCGGGGGGGCTGTCGGGGAGCTGTTTTTT. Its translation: CASSLFPGGAVGELFF.